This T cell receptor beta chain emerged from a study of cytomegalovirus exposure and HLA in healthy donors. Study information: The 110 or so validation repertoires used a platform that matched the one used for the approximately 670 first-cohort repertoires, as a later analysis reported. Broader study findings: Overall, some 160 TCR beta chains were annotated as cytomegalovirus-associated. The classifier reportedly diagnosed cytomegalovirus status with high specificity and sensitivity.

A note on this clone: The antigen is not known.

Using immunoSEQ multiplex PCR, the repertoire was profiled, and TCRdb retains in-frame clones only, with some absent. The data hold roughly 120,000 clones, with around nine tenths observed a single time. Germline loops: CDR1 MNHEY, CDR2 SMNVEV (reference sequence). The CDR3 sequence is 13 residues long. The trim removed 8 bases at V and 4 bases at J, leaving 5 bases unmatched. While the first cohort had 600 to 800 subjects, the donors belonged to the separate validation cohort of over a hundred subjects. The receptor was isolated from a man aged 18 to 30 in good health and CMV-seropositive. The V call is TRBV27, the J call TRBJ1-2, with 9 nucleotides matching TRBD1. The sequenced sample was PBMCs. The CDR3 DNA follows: TGTGCCAGCGGGACAGGGCCCCTCTATGGCTACACCTTC. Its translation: CASGTGPLYGYTF.